This T cell receptor (beta chain) is from a study of control samples from healthy donors and cancer patients. Using immunoSEQ multiplex PCR, the repertoire was profiled, and TCRdb retains in-frame clones only, with some absent. This repertoire shows around 76,000 clones, about 95% found once; its top ten account for 6.2%. Germline trimming cut 0 bases from V and 11 bases from J; bases unmatched to any gene: 9. This CDR3 is 16 amino acids long. The germline CDR1 and CDR2 sequences are SGHVS and FNYEAQ. This sequence originates from a woman aged 40 to 50 in good health. The chain links TRBV7-6 to TRBJ1-6, with TRBD1 matching over 8 bases. Sequenced input: blood. For the CDR3, the DNA is TGTGCCAGCAGCTTAGCGGAGGCAGGGGGCGGGGCACCCCTCCACTTT. It codes for CASSLAEAGGGAPLHF.